Below are 13 T cell receptor beta chains sequenced from a single sample in a study of cytomegalovirus exposure and HLA in healthy donors. Primers for the PCR totalled 60 Vbeta and 13 Jbeta. Libraries were prepared by immunoSEQ multiplex PCR; TCRdb keeps only in-frame clonotypes and omits some of them. The sample lists more than 90,000 clones; around 75% were seen once. The sample was PBMCs. The receptors here all came from a woman aged 30 to 39 in good health and CMV-seronegative.

The CDR3: CASSPPSGGPQETQYF. In nucleotides, the CDR3 is TGTGCCAGCTCACCACCTAGCGGGGGTCCCCAAGAGACCCAGTACTTC. This rearrangement joins TRBV18 to TRBJ2-5; 9 bases are a match to TRBD2. The germline V gene encodes CDR1 KGHSH and CDR2 LQKENI. This CDR3 has 16 residues. V was clipped by 0 bases and J by 1 base; unmatched bases: 3.

This rearrangement joins TRBV30 to TRBJ2-1; D uncertain. This CDR3 is 11 amino acids long. Germline lookup yields CDR1 GTSNPN and CDR2 SVGIG (reference sequence). Trimming took 1 base from V and 7 from J, leaving 5 bases between them. The CDR3 protein is CAWSGENEQFF. The CDR3 region has the DNA TGTGCCTGGAGTGGCGAGAATGAGCAGTTCTTC.

The V gene is TRBV6-1, the J gene TRBJ1-2; 8 bases are shared with TRBD1. The CDR3 is 14 amino acids. Per germline, CDR1 MNHNS and CDR2 SASEGT. After removal of 5 bases from V and 0 bases from J, the junction contained 2 bases not matched to a gene. CDR3: CASSQGAPNYGYTF. The CDR3 nucleotides read TGTGCCAGCAGTCAGGGGGCTCCTAACTATGGCTACACCTTC.

This clone was observed a handful of times. This chain connects TRBV7-8 to TRBJ1-2; TRBD1 might be the D (5 bases). Germline loops: CDR1 SGHVS, CDR2 FQNEAQ. The V end lost 1 base, the J end lost 5 bases, and 11 bases lay between the germline ends. The CDR3 contains 14 residues. The CDR3 DNA reads as TGTGCCAGCAGCTTAGGTCGACAGAATTATGGCTACACCTTC. Protein product: CASSLGRQNYGYTF.

The chain is built from TRBV7-2 and TRBJ1-2, with TRBD1 matching 8 bases. The CDR3 spans 13 residues. Germline CDR1 and CDR2: SGHTA and FQGNSA. The J segment lost 3 bases and the V segment lost 6 bases, leaving 3 bases of the junction unmatched. The CDR3 DNA sequence: TGTGCCAGCAGTCTGGACAGGGACTATGGCTACACCTTC. This encodes CASSLDRDYGYTF. The full variable domain, completed using reference TRBV7-2 and TRBJ1-2, is GAGVSQSPSNKVTEKGKDVELRCDPISGHTALYWYRQSLGQGLEFLIYFQGNSAPDKSGLPSDRFSAERTGGSVSTLTIQRTQQEDSAVYLCASSLDRDYGYTFGSGTRLTVV.

This clone is a singleton in its sample. The chain uses TRBV27 and TRBJ1-2; tentatively, D is TRBD1 (5 bases). Trimming shortened V by 4 bases and J by 4 bases, and 10 bases separated the two germline ends. The CDR3 is made up of 13 amino acids. CDR1 MNHEY and CDR2 SMNVEV come from the germline V gene (reference sequence). CDR3 sequence: CASSSFQGYGYTF. CDR3 bases: TGTGCCAGCAGTTCTTTCCAGGGCTATGGCTACACCTTC.

This sequence joins TRBV5-1 and TRBJ2-4; a possible D gene is TRBD1 (6 bases). CDR1 SGHRS and CDR2 YFSETQ come from the germline V gene. Trimming shortened V by 1 base and J by 5 bases, and 10 bases separated the two germline ends. This CDR3 spans 14 amino acids. This CDR3 is CASSLQDRENIQYF. As DNA, the CDR3 is TGCGCCAGCAGCTTGCAGGACAGAGAAAACATTCAGTACTTC.

The chain carries TRBV13 and TRBJ2-7; 8 bases match TRBD2. Germline V gene data show CDR1 as PRHDT and CDR2 as FYEKMQ (reference sequence). CDR3 size: 15 residues. Trimming at V came to 4 bases and at J to 0 bases, leaving 5 bases not matched to a gene. CDR3 loop: CASSSRGGLSYEQYF. The CDR3 DNA sequence: TGTGCCAGCAGCTCCCGGGGGGGTCTCTCCTACGAGCAGTACTTC.

Regarding this clone: It is likely a read error, because the conserved phenylalanine at the end of the CDR3 is missing. The DNA is omitted, as the CDR3 cannot be located on it reliably, and the CDR3 follows TCRdb's listing. The CDR3 sequence is CATWGQGG. The chain uses TRBV21-1 and TRBJ2-3; the table's TRBD1 call for D was not verified on the DNA. TRBV21-1 is a listed pseudogene. The CDR3 has 8 residues if both end residues are counted.

A note on this clone: The final CDR3 position lacks the conserved phenylalanine or tryptophan, pointing to a likely read error. The DNA is omitted, as the CDR3 cannot be located on it reliably, and the CDR3 follows TCRdb's listing. J is TRBJ2-7 and V is TRBV6-1; TRBD2 is taken as the D call from the table, unchecked against the DNA. The CDR3 totals 11 residues, both ends included. From germline, CDR1 is MNHNS and CDR2 SASEGT. CDR3 sequence: CASSSRGSVVL.

The J gene is TRBJ1-1, the V gene TRBV7-9, with TRBD1 matching over 12 bases. The germline V gene has CDR1 SEHNR and CDR2 FQNEAQ (reference sequence). The CDR3 runs to 17 residues. After removal of 0 bases from V and 5 bases from J, the junction contained 7 bases not matched to a gene. The DNA for the CDR3 is TGTGCCAGCAGCTTAGCGTGGGACAGGGGGCCTTGGACTGAAGCTTTCTTT. Its translation is CASSLAWDRGPWTEAFF.

V is TRBV19 and J is TRBJ2-6; D remains unclear. Trimming cost V 3 bases and J 2 bases, with 5 bases left between them. The CDR3 is made up of 14 amino acids. Germline V gives CDR1 LNHDA, CDR2 SQIVND (reference sequence). CDR3 sequence reads: CASSITAGANVLTF. The CDR3 nucleotides read TGTGCCAGTAGTATCACGGCTGGGGCCAACGTCCTGACTTTC. Together with reference TRBV19 and TRBJ2-6, the CDR3 gives the full variable domain: DGGITQSPKYLFRKEGQNVTLSCEQNLNHDAMYWYRQDPGQGLRLIYYSQIVNDFQKGDIAEGYSVSREKKESFPLTVTSAQKNPTAFYLCASSITAGANVLTFGAGSRLTVL.

The chain links TRBV6-1 to TRBJ1-5; a weak D match, TRBD1 (6 bases). This CDR3 is 15 amino acids long. The V gene's germline CDR1 is MNHNS and CDR2 SASEGT. The ends were cut back, 5 bases at V and 3 bases at J, with 14 bases in the middle. The chain's CDR3 is CASSLDSLNNQPQHF. CDR3 nucleotides: TGTGCCAGCAGTTTGGACAGCCTAAACAATCAGCCCCAGCATTTT.